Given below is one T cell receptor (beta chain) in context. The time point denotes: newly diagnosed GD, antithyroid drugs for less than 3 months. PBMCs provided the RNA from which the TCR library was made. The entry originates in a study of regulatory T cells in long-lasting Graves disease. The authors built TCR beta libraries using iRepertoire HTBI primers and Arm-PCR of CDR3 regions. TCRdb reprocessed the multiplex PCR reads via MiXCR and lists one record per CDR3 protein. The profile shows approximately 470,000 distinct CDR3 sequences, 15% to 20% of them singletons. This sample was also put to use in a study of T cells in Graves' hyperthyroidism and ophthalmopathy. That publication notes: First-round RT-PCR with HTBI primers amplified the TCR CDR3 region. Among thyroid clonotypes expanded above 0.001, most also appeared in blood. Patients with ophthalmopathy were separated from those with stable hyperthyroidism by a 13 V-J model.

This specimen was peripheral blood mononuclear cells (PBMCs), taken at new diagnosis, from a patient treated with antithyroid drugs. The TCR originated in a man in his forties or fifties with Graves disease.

Here the CDR3 reads CAWSWGTLGYNSPLHF. The CDR3, as DNA: TGTGCCTGGAGTTGGGGGACACTAGGCTATAATTCACCCCTCCACTTT. V gene TRBV30 combines with J gene TRBJ1-6, with a weak D call TRBD1 (6 bases). Germline V CDR1 and CDR2: GTSNPN, SVGIG (reference sequence). The length of the CDR3 is 16 residues. The ends were cut back, 2 bases at V and 3 bases at J, with 14 bases in the middle.